This T cell receptor (beta chain) was observed in a study of T cells after yellow fever vaccination. This CDR3 region has 13 residues. Trimming shortened V by 2 bases and J by 1 base, and 9 bases separated the two germline ends. Germline CDR1 reads GTSNPN; CDR2 reads SVGIG (reference sequence). TCRdb re-called the 5' RACE reads with MiXCR, one entry per CDR3 protein. The data contain some 550,000 distinct CDR3 sequences, about 19% of them singletons. The source of this sequence is a man aged 25-40 years who received the YFV17D yellow fever vaccine. V and J are TRBV30 and TRBJ2-7; D uncertain. The sample consisted of PBMCs, taken 15 days after the yellow fever booster vaccination. CDR3 DNA: TGTGCCTGGAGTCTGGGCTATTCCTACGAGCAGTACTTC. This codes for CAWSLGYSYEQYF. Full variable domain (rest looked up from reference TRBV30 and TRBJ2-7): SQTIHQWPATLVQPVGSPLSLECTVEGTSNPNLYWYRQAAGRGLQLLFYSVGIGQISSEVPQNLSASRPQDRQFILSSKKLLLSDSGFYLCAWSLGYSYEQYFGPGTRLTVT.